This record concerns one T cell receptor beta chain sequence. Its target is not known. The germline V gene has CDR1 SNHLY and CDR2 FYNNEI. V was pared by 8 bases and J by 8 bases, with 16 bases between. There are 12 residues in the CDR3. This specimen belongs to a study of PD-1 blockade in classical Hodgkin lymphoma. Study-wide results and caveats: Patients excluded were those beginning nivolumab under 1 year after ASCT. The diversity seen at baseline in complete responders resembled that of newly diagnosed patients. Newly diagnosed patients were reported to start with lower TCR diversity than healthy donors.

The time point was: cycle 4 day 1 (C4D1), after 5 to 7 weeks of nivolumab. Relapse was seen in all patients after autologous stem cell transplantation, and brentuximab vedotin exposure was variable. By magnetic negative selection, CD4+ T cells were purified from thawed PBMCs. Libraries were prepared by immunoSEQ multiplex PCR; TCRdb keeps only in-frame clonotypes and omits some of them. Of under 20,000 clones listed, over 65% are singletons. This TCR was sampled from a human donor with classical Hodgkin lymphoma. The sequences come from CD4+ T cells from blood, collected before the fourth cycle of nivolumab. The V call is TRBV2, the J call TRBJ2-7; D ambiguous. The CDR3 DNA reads TGTGCCAGCCGGGTCAACCCCTTTAAGCAGTACTTC. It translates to CASRVNPFKQYF. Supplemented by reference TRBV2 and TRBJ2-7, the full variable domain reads EPEVTQTPSHQVTQMGQEVILRCVPISNHLYFYWYRQILGQKVEFLVSFYNNEISEKSEIFDDQFSVERPDGSNFTLKIRSTKLEDSAMYFCASRVNPFKQYFGPGTRLTVT.